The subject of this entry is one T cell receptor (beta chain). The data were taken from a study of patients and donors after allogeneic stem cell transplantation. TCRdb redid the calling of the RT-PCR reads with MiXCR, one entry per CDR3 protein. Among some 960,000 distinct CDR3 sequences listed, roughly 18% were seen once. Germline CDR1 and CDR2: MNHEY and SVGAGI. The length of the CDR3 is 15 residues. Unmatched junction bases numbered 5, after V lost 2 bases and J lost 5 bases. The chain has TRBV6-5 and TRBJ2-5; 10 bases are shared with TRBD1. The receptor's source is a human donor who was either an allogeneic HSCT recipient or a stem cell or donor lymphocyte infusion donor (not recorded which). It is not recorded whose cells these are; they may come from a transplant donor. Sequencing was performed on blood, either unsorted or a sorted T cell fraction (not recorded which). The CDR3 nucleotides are TGTGCCAGCAGTTACGCGGACAGGGGGAGGGAGACCCAGTACTTC. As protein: CASSYADRGRETQYF.